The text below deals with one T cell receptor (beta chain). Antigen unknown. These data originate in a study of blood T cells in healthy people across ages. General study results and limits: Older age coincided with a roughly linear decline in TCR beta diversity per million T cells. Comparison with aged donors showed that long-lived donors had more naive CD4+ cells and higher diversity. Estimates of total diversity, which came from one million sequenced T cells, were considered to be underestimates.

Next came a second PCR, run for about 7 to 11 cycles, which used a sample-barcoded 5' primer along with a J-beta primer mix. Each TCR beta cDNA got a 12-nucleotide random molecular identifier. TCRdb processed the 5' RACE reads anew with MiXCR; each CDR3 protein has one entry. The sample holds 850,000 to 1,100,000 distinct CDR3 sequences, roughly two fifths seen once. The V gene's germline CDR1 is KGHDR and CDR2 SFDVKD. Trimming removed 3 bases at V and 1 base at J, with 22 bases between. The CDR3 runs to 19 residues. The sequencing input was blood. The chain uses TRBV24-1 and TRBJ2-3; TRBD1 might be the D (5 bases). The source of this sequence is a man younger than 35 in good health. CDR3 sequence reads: CATSDVTARNRGRTDTQYF. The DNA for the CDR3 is TGTGCCACCAGTGATGTGACAGCTAGAAATAGAGGACGCACAGATACGCAGTATTTT.